These T cell receptor beta chains were read from a single sample in a study of blood T cells in healthy people across ages. From the 5' RACE reads, TCRdb called clonotypes with MiXCR, one entry per CDR3 protein. The table records hundreds of thousands of distinct CDR3 sequences, 40% to 45% of them present only once. What was sequenced was blood. These receptors originate from a man older than 75 in good health. The CDR3 runs from the conserved cysteine through the conserved F or W. Fields, in order: V gene, clone size, J gene, D gene, CDR3 DNA, CDR3 protein. D genes are given only for firm matches. Clone size, where shown, is once, few, many, or a class for clones that have expanded.

V gene: TRBV20-1; clone size: -; J gene: TRBJ1-3; D gene: -; CDR3 DNA: TGCAGTGCTCCGTGGGGAACCGCCATATATTTT; CDR3 protein: CSAPWGTAIYF
V gene: TRBV21-1; clone size: many; J gene: TRBJ1-2; D gene: -; CDR3 DNA: TGTGCCAGCAGCAAAGCCCATCCAGCACAGGGGGCAGGGGACTATGGCTACACCTTC; CDR3 protein: CASSKAHPAQGAGDYGYTF
V gene: TRBV27; clone size: -; J gene: TRBJ2-5; D gene: -; CDR3 DNA: TGTGCCAGCAGTTTCTCAGGGGAGGAGACCCAGTACTTC; CDR3 protein: CASSFSGEETQYF
V gene: TRBV20-1; clone size: once; J gene: TRBJ1-5; D gene: TRBD1; CDR3 DNA: TGCAGTGTACGAAGAGAGGGGACAGGGGGCGTCAATCAGCCCCAGCATTTT; CDR3 protein: CSVRREGTGGVNQPQHF
V gene: TRBV4-3; clone size: -; J gene: TRBJ2-1; D gene: -; CDR3 DNA: TGCGCCAGCAGCCAAGAGGGGACGCCCTACAATGAGCAGTTCTTC; CDR3 protein: CASSQEGTPYNEQFF
V gene: TRBV2; clone size: few; J gene: TRBJ2-5; D gene: -; CDR3 DNA: TGTGCCAGCAGTGAAGGGACAGACAAAGAGACCCAGTACTTC; CDR3 protein: CASSEGTDKETQYF
V gene: TRBV5-1; clone size: -; J gene: TRBJ2-7; D gene: TRBD1; CDR3 DNA: TGCGCCAGCAGCATCTCAGGGACAGGGGACTCCTACGAGCAGTACTTC; CDR3 protein: CASSISGTGDSYEQYF
V gene: TRBV29-1; clone size: many; J gene: TRBJ2-5; D gene: TRBD1; CDR3 DNA: TGCAGCGTCGCCGGGGACAGGGTCCAGTACTTC; CDR3 protein: CSVAGDRVQYF
V gene: TRBV29-1; clone size: many; J gene: TRBJ2-7; D gene: -; CDR3 DNA: TGCAGCGTGAGACAGGCCTACGAGCAGTACTTC; CDR3 protein: CSVRQAYEQYF
V gene: TRBV20-1; clone size: few; J gene: TRBJ1-5; D gene: TRBD1; CDR3 DNA: TGCAGTGCTAGAGATCACGGGACAGGGAGGGAGGGGGATCAGCCCCAGCATTTT; CDR3 protein: CSARDHGTGREGDQPQHF
V gene: TRBV20-1; clone size: few; J gene: TRBJ2-1; D gene: -; CDR3 DNA: TGCAGTGCTAGTTTCGGGGATGAGCAGTTCTTC; CDR3 protein: CSASFGDEQFF
V gene: TRBV10-3; clone size: few; J gene: TRBJ1-4; D gene: TRBD1; CDR3 DNA: TGTGCCATCAGTGCTGGACAGGGGACTAATGAAAAACTGTTTTTT; CDR3 protein: CAISAGQGTNEKLFF
V gene: TRBV29-1; clone size: few; J gene: TRBJ1-1; D gene: -; CDR3 DNA: TGCAGCGCCCAAGAAGGGGACACTGAAGCTTTCTTT; CDR3 protein: CSAQEGDTEAFF
V gene: TRBV20-1; clone size: few; J gene: TRBJ1-5; D gene: -; CDR3 DNA: TGCAGTGCTGGTGGACGGTTCAATCAGCCCCAGCATTTT; CDR3 protein: CSAGGRFNQPQHF
V gene: TRBV28; clone size: few; J gene: TRBJ2-7; D gene: -; CDR3 DNA: TGTGCCAGCAGTTTACAGGGCTTCGAGCAGTACTTC; CDR3 protein: CASSLQGFEQYF
V gene: TRBV4-2; clone size: many; J gene: TRBJ1-2; D gene: TRBD1; CDR3 DNA: TGTGCCAGCAGCCACGACAGGGGGCCGTCCTCCTATGGCTACACCTTC; CDR3 protein: CASSHDRGPSSYGYTF
V gene: TRBV20-1; clone size: few; J gene: TRBJ2-7; D gene: TRBD1; CDR3 DNA: TGCAGTGCTAGAGATTTAGGGACAGGGGGACGCGAGCAGTACTTC; CDR3 protein: CSARDLGTGGREQYF
V gene: TRBV24-1; clone size: -; J gene: TRBJ2-1; D gene: -; CDR3 DNA: TGTGCCACCAGCCAGGTGGGTGAGCAGTTCTTC; CDR3 protein: CATSQVGEQFF
V gene: TRBV28; clone size: few; J gene: TRBJ1-5; D gene: -; CDR3 DNA: TGTGCCAGCAGTCTGGGGCTTATCAATCAGCCCCAGCATTTT; CDR3 protein: CASSLGLINQPQHF
V gene: TRBV28; clone size: few; J gene: TRBJ2-1; D gene: TRBD2; CDR3 DNA: TGTGCCAGCAGTAGGACTAGCGGAGTTTACAATGAGCAGTTCTTC; CDR3 protein: CASSRTSGVYNEQFF
V gene: TRBV20-1; clone size: -; J gene: TRBJ1-2; D gene: -; CDR3 DNA: TGCAGTGCTAGTGCCAGGACGCGGCAGGGAGAAAACTATGGCTACACCTTC; CDR3 protein: CSASARTRQGENYGYTF
V gene: TRBV27; clone size: -; J gene: TRBJ2-7; D gene: -; CDR3 DNA: TGTGCCAGCAGTCTGGGGCCAGGGGTCGTCTACGAGCAGTACTTC; CDR3 protein: CASSLGPGVVYEQYF
V gene: TRBV6-4; clone size: -; J gene: TRBJ2-3; D gene: -; CDR3 DNA: TGTGCCAGCAGTGACTCGGGCGTGGATACGCAGTATTTT; CDR3 protein: CASSDSGVDTQYF
V gene: TRBV30; clone size: -; J gene: TRBJ2-7; D gene: -; CDR3 DNA: TGTGCCTGGAGTGTGGGAGGCGCCTACGAGCAGTACTTC; CDR3 protein: CAWSVGGAYEQYF
V gene: TRBV7-8; clone size: -; J gene: TRBJ2-5; D gene: TRBD1; CDR3 DNA: TGTGCCAGCAGCCCTTGGGACAGGGAGTCCGGCAATGAGCAGTACTTC; CDR3 protein: CASSPWDRESGNEQYF
V gene: TRBV7-2; clone size: -; J gene: TRBJ2-2; D gene: TRBD2; CDR3 DNA: TGTGCCAGCAGCTTATCTAGCGGGGTAACCGGGGAGCTGTTTTTT; CDR3 protein: CASSLSSGVTGELFF
V gene: TRBV20-1; clone size: few; J gene: TRBJ2-3; D gene: -; CDR3 DNA: TGCAGTGCAACCGGGCCAGTGGGAGATACGCAGTATTTT; CDR3 protein: CSATGPVGDTQYF
V gene: TRBV6-5; clone size: -; J gene: TRBJ1-5; D gene: TRBD1; CDR3 DNA: TGTGCCAGCAGTTACTCAGCGGGGACAGGGGATCAGCCCCAGCATTTT; CDR3 protein: CASSYSAGTGDQPQHF
V gene: TRBV3-1; clone size: few; J gene: TRBJ2-4; D gene: -; CDR3 DNA: TGTGCCAGCAGCCAGTCGGGGGCAAGGGCCAAAAACATTCAGTACTTC; CDR3 protein: CASSQSGARAKNIQYF
V gene: TRBV16; clone size: -; J gene: TRBJ1-2; D gene: -; CDR3 DNA: TGTGCCAGCAGCCAATCGTCTAACTATGGCTACACCTTC; CDR3 protein: CASSQSSNYGYTF
V gene: TRBV7-9; clone size: -; J gene: TRBJ2-5; D gene: -; CDR3 DNA: TGTGCCAGCAGCCACGACAGTCAGGGATGGACCCAGTACTTC; CDR3 protein: CASSHDSQGWTQYF
V gene: TRBV4-3; clone size: -; J gene: TRBJ2-7; D gene: TRBD1; CDR3 DNA: TGCGCCAGCAGCCAAGGAGGGGACAGCGCCTACGAGCAGTACTTC; CDR3 protein: CASSQGGDSAYEQYF
V gene: TRBV12-3/TRBV12-4; clone size: -; J gene: TRBJ1-1; D gene: -; CDR3 DNA: TGTGCCAGCAGTGGGTGGGCGGGCCCTGAAGCTTTCTTT; CDR3 protein: CASSGWAGPEAFF
V gene: TRBV4-2; clone size: -; J gene: TRBJ1-5; D gene: -; CDR3 DNA: TGTGCCAGCAGCCAAGATCGGAAGGCGAAAGGGAATCAGCCCCAGCATTTT; CDR3 protein: CASSQDRKAKGNQPQHF
V gene: TRBV20-1; clone size: few; J gene: TRBJ1-2; D gene: -; CDR3 DNA: TGCAGTGCTAGAAGCAGGGGAGGCTACGGTGGCTACACCTTC; CDR3 protein: CSARSRGGYGGYTF
V gene: TRBV5-1; clone size: -; J gene: TRBJ2-4; D gene: -; CDR3 DNA: TGCGCCAGCAGCTTGGACTCAATAAAAAACATTCAGTACTTC; CDR3 protein: CASSLDSIKNIQYF
V gene: TRBV20-1; clone size: -; J gene: TRBJ2-7; D gene: -; CDR3 DNA: TGCAGTGCCCCCTTACGGACTGGCGGGGAGCAGTACTTC; CDR3 protein: CSAPLRTGGEQYF
V gene: TRBV7-9; clone size: few; J gene: TRBJ1-2; D gene: -; CDR3 DNA: TGTGCCAGCAGCTTAGCGAGGGACATAAACTATGGCTACACCTTC; CDR3 protein: CASSLARDINYGYTF
V gene: TRBV25-1; clone size: -; J gene: TRBJ1-2; D gene: -; CDR3 DNA: TGTGCCAGCAGTGAAATAGCGCACCCGTATGGCTACACCTTC; CDR3 protein: CASSEIAHPYGYTF
V gene: TRBV7-2; clone size: -; J gene: TRBJ2-2; D gene: -; CDR3 DNA: TGTGCCAGCAGCTTAAATCGACAGACCGGGGAGCTGTTTTTT; CDR3 protein: CASSLNRQTGELFF
V gene: TRBV28; clone size: -; J gene: TRBJ2-7; D gene: TRBD1; CDR3 DNA: TGTGCCAGCAGAAGGGACAGAATACTCTACGAGCAGTACTTC; CDR3 protein: CASRRDRILYEQYF
V gene: TRBV20-1; clone size: -; J gene: TRBJ1-1; D gene: -; CDR3 DNA: TGCAGTGCAGAGGAAGGTGGGAACACTGAAGCTTTCTTT; CDR3 protein: CSAEEGGNTEAFF
V gene: TRBV28; clone size: -; J gene: TRBJ2-5; D gene: TRBD2; CDR3 DNA: TGTGCCAGCACCGTAGCGGGAGGCCAGCAGTACTTC; CDR3 protein: CASTVAGGQQYF
V gene: TRBV5-1; clone size: -; J gene: TRBJ1-2; D gene: -; CDR3 DNA: TGCGCCAGCAGACCGACAGGAATGGGGGGAAATGGCTACACCTTC; CDR3 protein: CASRPTGMGGNGYTF
V gene: TRBV3-1; clone size: -; J gene: TRBJ2-1; D gene: -; CDR3 DNA: TGTGCCAGCAGCCATAAGGGAGTTAATGAGCAGTTCTTC; CDR3 protein: CASSHKGVNEQFF
V gene: TRBV6-1; clone size: -; J gene: TRBJ2-3; D gene: -; CDR3 DNA: TGTGCCAGCAGTGGCCCCCGGGGTTTCAGCACAGATACGCAGTATTTT; CDR3 protein: CASSGPRGFSTDTQYF
V gene: TRBV28; clone size: -; J gene: TRBJ2-4; D gene: TRBD2; CDR3 DNA: TGTGCCAGCTCCCCTTATAGCGGGAGCGGTTTTTTAAACATTCAGTACTTC; CDR3 protein: CASSPYSGSGFLNIQYF
V gene: TRBV29-1; clone size: many; J gene: TRBJ1-2; D gene: TRBD1; CDR3 DNA: TGCAGCGCCTCCCAAGGGACAGGAAGTTCTAACTATGGCTACACCTTC; CDR3 protein: CSASQGTGSSNYGYTF
V gene: TRBV20-1; clone size: -; J gene: TRBJ1-6; D gene: -; CDR3 DNA: TGCAGTGCTACCGACAGGAGCTCCTATAATTCACCCCTCCACTTT; CDR3 protein: CSATDRSSYNSPLHF
V gene: TRBV7-2; clone size: -; J gene: TRBJ2-6; D gene: -; CDR3 DNA: TGTGCCAGCAGCCCCACCGGGGGAGGTTCTGGGGCCAACGTCCTGACTTTC; CDR3 protein: CASSPTGGGSGANVLTF
V gene: TRBV20-1; clone size: few; J gene: TRBJ2-1; D gene: -; CDR3 DNA: TGCAGTGCTTGGAAGCCCCCGGCCTACAATGAGCAGTTCTTC; CDR3 protein: CSAWKPPAYNEQFF
V gene: TRBV14; clone size: -; J gene: TRBJ2-1; D gene: -; CDR3 DNA: TGTGCCAGCAGCCCACAATTGGCCCTTGAGCAGTTCTTC; CDR3 protein: CASSPQLALEQFF
V gene: TRBV7-3; clone size: -; J gene: TRBJ2-2; D gene: TRBD1; CDR3 DNA: TGCGCCAGCAGCCCTGACAGGGTAAACACCGGGGAGCTGTTTTTT; CDR3 protein: CASSPDRVNTGELFF
V gene: TRBV12-5; clone size: few; J gene: TRBJ2-1; D gene: -; CDR3 DNA: TGTGCTAGTAGTCCGCTAGCGTCCAATGAGCAGTTCTTC; CDR3 protein: CASSPLASNEQFF
V gene: TRBV12-3/TRBV12-4; clone size: -; J gene: TRBJ1-1; D gene: -; CDR3 DNA: TGTGCCAACCTTGTCGGGAGTATGACTGAAGCTTTCTTT; CDR3 protein: CANLVGSMTEAFF
V gene: TRBV7-6; clone size: -; J gene: TRBJ2-1; D gene: -; CDR3 DNA: TGTGCCAGCAGCAAAACAGGGTCCCCCTACAATGAGCAGTTCTTC; CDR3 protein: CASSKTGSPYNEQFF
V gene: TRBV12-5; clone size: -; J gene: TRBJ2-7; D gene: TRBD1; CDR3 DNA: TGTGCTAGTGGTTTGTTCCCGGACAGGGCCCACGAGCAGTACTTC; CDR3 protein: CASGLFPDRAHEQYF
V gene: TRBV20-1; clone size: few; J gene: TRBJ2-7; D gene: TRBD2; CDR3 DNA: TGCAGTGTCTACACGCGTACTAGCGGGAGTCTCGACGAGCAGTACTTC; CDR3 protein: CSVYTRTSGSLDEQYF
V gene: TRBV6-2/TRBV6-3; clone size: -; J gene: TRBJ1-2; D gene: -; CDR3 DNA: TGTGCCATCAGCAGACCGAACTATGGCTACACCTTC; CDR3 protein: CAISRPNYGYTF
V gene: TRBV7-2; clone size: many; J gene: TRBJ2-2; D gene: TRBD2; CDR3 DNA: TGTGCCAGCAGCTTAGTTCGACTAGCGACCACCGGGGAGCTGTTTTTT; CDR3 protein: CASSLVRLATTGELFF